Listed below are T cell receptor beta chains from one sample, sequenced in a study of shared clonotypes between healthy human individuals. The protocol was immunoSEQ multiplex PCR, while the TCRdb copy is restricted to in-frame clones and leaves out a portion. The repertoire holds about 2.1 million clones, with 90% to 95% as singletons. The sequenced sample consisted of naive CD8+ T cells from PBMCs. The source is a man aged 18 to 30 in good health. Some clones in this sample may be carry-over from other donors' samples. Each CDR3 is given with its conserved first and last residue. A D gene is named only where the DNA matches it firmly.

D | J | V | DNA | CDR3
TRBD1 | TRBJ2-1 | TRBV10-3 | TGTGCCATCAGTGATGGGACAGAGAGCTCCTACAATGAGCAGTTCTTC | CAISDGTESSYNEQFF
- | TRBJ1-1 | TRBV19 | TGTGCCAGTAGTATAGATCGGATAAACACTGAAGCTTTCTTT | CASSIDRINTEAFF
- | TRBJ2-5 | TRBV9 | TGTGCCAGCAGCGCCTCCGGGGTCTTCCGGGGGCCCCAAGAGACCCAGTACTTC | CASSASGVFRGPQETQYF
TRBD2 | TRBJ2-7 | TRBV6-1 | TGTGCCAGCAGACCGGGACTAGCGGATTACGAGCAGTACTTC | CASRPGLADYEQYF
- | TRBJ1-1 | TRBV19 | TGTGCCAGTAGTATCCTTTTTCTGGGGGCGAACACTGAAGCTTTCTTT | CASSILFLGANTEAFF
- | TRBJ2-3 | TRBV7-9 | TGTGCCAGCAGCCTGGGTGGGGTAGGCACAGATACGCAGTATTTT | CASSLGGVGTDTQYF
TRBD2 | TRBJ2-1 | TRBV27 | TGTGCCAGCAGTTTCTTCACTAGCGGGAGCAGTAATGAGCAGTTCTTC | CASSFFTSGSSNEQFF
- | TRBJ2-7 | TRBV7-6 | TGTGCCAGCAGCCAGTGGGGGGCTAACTCCTACGAGCAGTACTTC | CASSQWGANSYEQYF
TRBD2 | TRBJ2-1 | TRBV7-8 | TGTGCCAGCAGCTTAAACGGGCTAGCGGATTACAATGAGCAGTTCTTC | CASSLNGLADYNEQFF
- | TRBJ2-5 | TRBV10-3 | TGTGCCATCAGTGAGTCACCACCGCCCGAGACCCAGTACTTC | CAISESPPPETQYF
- | TRBJ1-1 | TRBV21-1 | TGTGCCAGCAGCAAGGAAGGGGGTTCCTCCACTGAAGCTTTCTTT | CASSKEGGSSTEAFF
- | TRBJ2-7 | TRBV9 | TGTGCCAGCAGCGTAGATATGTCCTACGAGCAGTACTTC | CASSVDMSYEQYF
- | TRBJ1-2 | TRBV25-1 | TGTGCCAGCAGGATAGGTGTGAATGGCTACACCTTC | CASRIGVNGYTF
- | TRBJ2-1 | TRBV29-1 | TGCAGCGTTGAAGAAGGGATCAGGCGAGGCAATGAGCAGTTCTTC | CSVEEGIRRGNEQFF
- | TRBJ2-7 | TRBV11-2 | TGTGCCAGCAGCTCCCGGGAATGGGGCTACGAGCAGTACTTC | CASSSREWGYEQYF
TRBD2 | TRBJ2-1 | TRBV12-5 | TGTGCTAGTGGTTTCGGCGGGAGCTACAATGAGCAGTTCTTC | CASGFGGSYNEQFF
- | TRBJ1-1 | TRBV7-6 | TGTGCCAGCAGCTTAGTTCCGGGGGCCACTGAAGCTTTCTTT | CASSLVPGATEAFF
- | TRBJ2-3 | TRBV28 | TGTGCCAGCAGCCTCAATTACGGCACAGATACGCAGTATTTT | CASSLNYGTDTQYF
- | TRBJ2-7 | TRBV28 | TGTGCCAGCAGCCCCGGGATGGGTAACTCCTACGAGCAGTACTTC | CASSPGMGNSYEQYF
TRBD2 | TRBJ2-3 | TRBV5-1 | TGCGCCAGCGGAGGACTAGCGGGGCTGACAGATACGCAGTATTTT | CASGGLAGLTDTQYF
- | TRBJ1-1 | TRBV19 | TGTGCCAGTAGTTCGCAGGGGACTCCTGCCACTGAAGCTTTCTTT | CASSSQGTPATEAFF
- | TRBJ2-7 | TRBV7-9 | TGTGCCAGCAGCTTATGGCCGGAGGGGGCCTACGAGCAGTACTTC | CASSLWPEGAYEQYF
TRBD1 | TRBJ2-1 | TRBV6-5 | TGTGCCAGCGGACAGGGGTCCCACAATGAGCAGTTCTTC | CASGQGSHNEQFF
TRBD1 | TRBJ1-5 | TRBV11-2 | TGTGCCAGCAGCGCATACAGGGGGGGGGTCAATCAGCCCCAGCATTTT | CASSAYRGGVNQPQHF
TRBD1 | TRBJ1-2 | TRBV7-9 | TGTGCCAGCAGCCCAACCGGGACAGGGGGCAACTCTGGCTACACCTTC | CASSPTGTGGNSGYTF